One and the same sample provided the 14 T cell receptor beta chains below, sequenced in a study of T cell changes during pregnancy in multiple sclerosis. The repertoire was sequenced with immunoSEQ multiplex PCR; TCRdb's copy has only in-frame clones and lacks some. The profile shows approximately 83,000 clones, around 93% of them singletons. Source: peripheral blood, taken in the third trimester of pregnancy. The source is a female donor with multiple sclerosis, enrolled in a pregnancy study.

The chain joins TRBV5-1 to TRBJ2-7, with D possibly TRBD2 on 5 matching bases. The length of the CDR3 is 17 residues. The ends were cut back, 2 bases at V and 7 bases at J, with 25 bases in the middle. Germline V lookup: CDR1 SGHRS, CDR2 YFSETQ. The CDR3 coding sequence is TGCGCCAGCAGCTTTCAGGCCAGCGGACCTACCCTTGGGGAGCAGTACTTC. Its protein product is CASSFQASGPTLGEQYF. The full variable domain, with the rest looked up from reference TRBV5-1 and TRBJ2-7, is KAGVTQTPRYLIKTRGQQVTLSCSPISGHRSVSWYQQTPGQGLQFLFEYFSETQRNKGNFPGRFSGRQFSNSRSEMNVSTLELGDSALYLCASSFQASGPTLGEQYFGPGTRLTVT.

J is TRBJ2-7 and V is TRBV27; 9 positions agree with TRBD1. V lost 5 bases to trimming and J lost 3 bases; unmatched junction nucleotides: 5. Germline values: CDR1 MNHEY, CDR2 SMNVEV (reference sequence). The CDR3 length is 14 residues. The CDR3: CASSLGTGNYEQYF. The DNA of the CDR3 is TGTGCCAGCAGTCTGGGGACAGGGAACTACGAGCAGTACTTC.

This chain links TRBV19 with TRBJ2-3; 13 nucleotides line up with TRBD2. Germline CDR1 and CDR2: LNHDA and SQIVND (reference sequence). Trimming cost V 6 bases and J 4 bases; bases outside gene matches: 7. The CDR3 contains 16 residues. CDR3 DNA: TGTGCCAGTAGCCCTTTCGGACTAGCGGGAGCAGATACGCAGTATTTT. This encodes CASSPFGLAGADTQYF.

The V call is TRBV6-6, the J call TRBJ2-7, with D perhaps matching TRBD1 (5 bases). V was cut by 0 bases and J by 7 bases, with 13 bases left in between. Germline CDR1 reads MNHNY; CDR2 reads SVGAGI (reference sequence). The CDR3 has 14 residues. The CDR3 protein is CASSYSVSTGEQYF. CDR3 DNA: TGTGCCAGCAGTTACTCCGTTAGCACAGGAGAGCAGTACTTC.

This clone has only one observation. The chain combines TRBV6-1 with TRBJ1-2, with 7 bases aligning to TRBD1. From germline, CDR1 is MNHNS and CDR2 SASEGT. V lost 2 bases and J lost 4; bases outside the gene matches: 7. CDR3 length: 15 residues. The DNA of the CDR3 is TGTGCCAGCAGTGAAAACGGAGGGACAGCCTATGGCTACACCTTC. Its protein is CASSENGGTAYGYTF.

V gene TRBV2 combines with J gene TRBJ1-1; TRBD1 is a possible D gene (6 bases). Trimming cost V 4 bases and J 0 bases, with 15 bases left between them. The CDR3 extends over 16 amino acids. The germline V gene encodes CDR1 SNHLY and CDR2 FYNNEI. The chain's CDR3 is CASSALGAGLNTEAFF. The CDR3 nucleotides read TGTGCCAGCAGTGCCTTGGGGGCAGGTTTGAACACTGAAGCTTTCTTT. Full variable domain (missing parts from reference TRBV2 and TRBJ1-1): EPEVTQTPSHQVTQMGQEVILRCVPISNHLYFYWYRQILGQKVEFLVSFYNNEISEKSEIFDDQFSVERPDGSNFTLKIRSTKLEDSAMYFCASSALGAGLNTEAFFGQGTRLTVV.

With respect to this clone: The sample holds other DNA sequences that translate to the same CDR3. J is TRBJ1-5 and V is TRBV28; unclear D gene. V lost 2 bases, J lost 2 bases, and 7 bases lay in between. CDR3 size: 14 residues. Germline lookup yields CDR1 MDHEN and CDR2 SYDVKM. CDR3 sequence (DNA): TGTGCCAGCAGTTTAAGAGGTGGCAATCAGCCCCAGCATTTT. It specifies CASSLRGGNQPQHF.

The chain couples TRBV5-4 to TRBJ2-5; the D gene is possibly TRBD1 (7 bases). The CDR3 consists of 15 residues. The ends were cut back, 1 base at V and 4 bases at J, with 14 bases in the middle. Germline V gene lookup returns CDR1 SGHNT and CDR2 YYREEE (reference sequence). The CDR3 DNA reads as TGTGCCAGCAGCTTGAGGGGGCAGGGGGGAGAGACCCAGTACTTC. The encoded protein is CASSLRGQGGETQYF.

This clone was recorded only once. The V and J genes are TRBV5-5 and TRBJ1-1; 9 bases fit TRBD1. V shed 0 bases, J shed 11 bases, and the junction held 2 bases outside the gene matches. This CDR3 contains 12 residues. CDR1 and CDR2 from the germline V gene are SGHKS and YYEKEE (reference sequence). CDR3 coding DNA: TGTGCCAGCAGCTTGGTTGGGACAGGGGCTTTCTTT. Its translation: CASSLVGTGAFF.

J is TRBJ2-2 and V is TRBV14, with D perhaps TRBD1 (5 bases). Germline CDR1 and CDR2: SGHDN and FVKESK. The CDR3 length is 13 residues. Deletions cut 1 base from V and 6 bases from J, with 6 bases between. As DNA, the CDR3 is TGTGCCAGCAGCCAAGTCAGGGCCGGGGAGCTGTTTTTT. Translated: CASSQVRAGELFF.

The chain couples TRBV19 to TRBJ2-2; tentatively, D is TRBD2 (5 bases). V was cut by 9 bases and J by 4 bases, with 18 bases left in between. This CDR3 contains 15 residues. Germline V gives CDR1 LNHDA, CDR2 SQIVND (reference sequence). This chain's CDR3 is CASNQEASRTGELFF. The CDR3 DNA reads as TGTGCCAGCAACCAGGAGGCCTCACGCACCGGGGAGCTGTTTTTT.

The chain is built from TRBV19 and TRBJ2-2; the D gene is possibly TRBD2 (5 bases). The CDR3 sequence is 13 residues long. The germline V and J ends were trimmed by 7 bases and 2 bases, with 8 bases remaining between them. From germline, CDR1 is LNHDA and CDR2 SQIVND (reference sequence). The CDR3 protein is CASMDFNTGELFF. The CDR3 DNA sequence: TGTGCCAGTATGGACTTCAACACCGGGGAGCTGTTTTTT.

Only a few counts were recorded for this clone. This sample includes further DNA sequences coding for the same CDR3. The genes are TRBV29-1 and TRBJ1-5, with TRBD1 identical over 7 bases. Germline V gene lookup returns CDR1 SQVTM and CDR2 ANQGSEA. V trimming: 4 bases; J trimming: 7 bases; junction bases outside the gene matches: 7. The CDR3 covers 13 residues. CDR3 nucleotides: TGCAGCGTTGGACAGGGTACTTACCAGCCCCAGCATTTT. This codes for CSVGQGTYQPQHF.

The chain combines TRBV6-1 with TRBJ2-1; no clear D. Germline lookup yields CDR1 MNHNS and CDR2 SASEGT. This CDR3 spans 17 amino acids. V was cut by 2 bases and J by 3 bases, with 17 bases left in between. CDR3 loop: CASSESPPAGFYNEQFF. Written as DNA, the CDR3 is TGTGCCAGCAGTGAATCCCCCCCGGCAGGCTTCTACAATGAGCAGTTCTTC.